This TCR beta chain was captured in a study of blood T cell repertoires in COVID-19. Study-wide context: Donors in the United States, Italy and Spain gave samples during acute or convalescent COVID-19. The cDNA or gDNA used as material had been derived from T cells, B-cell-depleted T cells, or PBMCs.

In the original processing: Nucleated cell number was recorded as an estimate derived from reference gene primer amplification. Data came from immunoSEQ multiplex PCR; TCRdb stores just in-frame clones and leaves some out. V, J and clone size are those of that table, while D and trimming were read from the DNA. The table records hundreds of thousands of clones, around 85% of them present only once. Germline CDR1 MNHNY, CDR2 SVGAGI (reference sequence). CDR3 length: 12 amino acids. Trimming stripped 6 bases from V and 8 bases from J, with 11 bases between. The chain uses TRBV6-6 and TRBJ2-1; weak D call: TRBD2 (6 bases). The source material was peripheral blood. This TCR was recovered from a woman older than 75 with acute or convalescent COVID-19. CDR3 bases: TGTGCCAGCAGGGAACTAGCCGATGAGCAGTTCTTC. Amino acid sequence: CASRELADEQFF.